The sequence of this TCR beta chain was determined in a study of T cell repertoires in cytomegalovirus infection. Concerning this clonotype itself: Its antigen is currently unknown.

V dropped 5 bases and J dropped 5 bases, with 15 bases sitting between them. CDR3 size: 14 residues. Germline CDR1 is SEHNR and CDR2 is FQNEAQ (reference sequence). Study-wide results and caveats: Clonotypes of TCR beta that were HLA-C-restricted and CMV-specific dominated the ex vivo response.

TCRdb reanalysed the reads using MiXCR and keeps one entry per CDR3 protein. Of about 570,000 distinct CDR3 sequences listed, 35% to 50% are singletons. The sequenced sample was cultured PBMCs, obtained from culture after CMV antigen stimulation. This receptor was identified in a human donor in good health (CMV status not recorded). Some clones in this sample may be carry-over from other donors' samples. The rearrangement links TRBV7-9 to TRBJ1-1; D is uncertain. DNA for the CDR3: TGTGCCAGCAGCGTCCTTCAATTGGGTACTGAAGCTTTCTTT. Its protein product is CASSVLQLGTEAFF.